These 21 T cell receptor beta chains came from one sample sequenced in a study of blood T cell repertoires in COVID-19. The repertoire was sequenced with immunoSEQ multiplex PCR; TCRdb's copy has only in-frame clones and lacks some. Of tens of thousands of clones in the sample, around 89% were seen once. Sequencing used peripheral blood. The receptors here all came from a human donor in a cohort sampled during active COVID-19.

This clone was observed once. The J gene is TRBJ1-2, the V gene TRBV6-5, with TRBD1 identical over 7 bases. The CDR3 is 13 residues long. Germline V CDR1 and CDR2: MNHEY, SVGAGI. Unmatched junction bases numbered 4, after V lost 6 bases and J lost 3 bases. DNA for the CDR3: TGTGCCAGCAGCGACAGGGTCTACTATGGCTACACCTTC. Protein: CASSDRVYYGYTF.

This CDR3 is CASSPYGEDYTF. As DNA, the CDR3 is TGCGCCAGCAGCCCATATGGCGAGGACTACACCTTC. The J gene is TRBJ1-2, the V gene TRBV5-1, with no clear D. V was shortened by 4 bases and J by 10 bases, with 14 bases between the two germline ends. The CDR3 runs 12 residues. Germline CDR1 SGHRS, CDR2 YFSETQ.

This chain links TRBV29-1 with TRBJ1-2, with D possibly TRBD1 on 5 matching bases. This CDR3 spans 12 amino acids. Between the trimmed V and J ends, which lost 4 bases and 8 bases, there was a span of 14 bases. Per the germline V gene, CDR1 is SQVTM and CDR2 is ANQGSEA. DNA of the CDR3: TGCAGCGTTGGTCAGGGAAAATACGGCTACACCTTC. Its translation: CSVGQGKYGYTF.

The chain couples TRBV4-1 to TRBJ1-4; 7 nucleotides align to TRBD1. The CDR3 runs to 17 residues. The germline V gene encodes CDR1 MGHRA and CDR2 YSYEKL. The V gene end was trimmed by 2 bases and the J gene end by 0 bases; junction bases not matched to a gene: 6. CDR3 sequence: CASSQRWGQTTNEKLFF. DNA for the CDR3: TGCGCCAGCAGCCAAAGATGGGGACAGACAACTAATGAAAAACTGTTTTTT.

J is TRBJ1-2 and V is TRBV5-5; the match to TRBD1 covers 8 bases. This CDR3 is 17 amino acids long. Losses at the gene ends were 0 bases for V and 2 bases for J; bases not matched to a gene: 9. Looked up from germline, CDR1 is SGHKS and CDR2 is YYEKEE (reference sequence). This chain's CDR3 is CASSLAPGQALNYGYTF. Here the CDR3 DNA reads TGTGCCAGCAGCTTGGCCCCGGGACAGGCCCTCAACTATGGCTACACCTTC.

The chain has TRBV19 and TRBJ2-1; D unclear. The CDR3 has 13 amino acids. CDR1 and CDR2 from the germline V gene are LNHDA and SQIVND (reference sequence). The V gene lost 7 bases and the J gene lost 2 bases, with 9 bases spanning the gap. The CDR3 DNA sequence: TGTGCCAGTAATGTCGGTGCCTACAATGAGCAGTTCTTC. It encodes CASNVGAYNEQFF.

The chain uses TRBV6-5 and TRBJ2-3; possibly TRBD2 for D (7 bases). This CDR3 spans 13 amino acids. Deletions cut 6 bases from V and 3 bases from J, with 10 bases between. Germline V gene data show CDR1 as MNHEY and CDR2 as SVGAGI. CDR3 residues: CASRRGGTDTQYF. DNA for the CDR3: TGTGCCAGCAGGAGGGGGGGGACAGATACGCAGTATTTT.

J is TRBJ1-5 and V is TRBV5-5, with 7 nucleotides matching TRBD1. The CDR3 sequence is 16 residues long. Trimming took 0 bases from V and 1 from J; bases not matched to a gene: 4. Per germline, CDR1 SGHKS and CDR2 YYEKEE (reference sequence). CDR3 in amino acids: CASSLGAGGSNQPQHF. The CDR3 region has the DNA TGTGCCAGCAGCTTGGGGGCAGGGGGAAGCAATCAGCCCCAGCATTTT.

The J gene is TRBJ1-6, the V gene TRBV7-9; 8 bases agree with TRBD1. This CDR3 spans 16 amino acids. Germline trimming cut 6 bases from V and 8 bases from J; bases unmatched to any gene: 12. Germline V gene lookup returns CDR1 SEHNR and CDR2 FQNEAQ (reference sequence). The CDR3 here is CASSFISATGDSPLHF. The CDR3 bases are TGTGCCAGCAGTTTCATATCTGCGACAGGGGATTCACCCCTCCACTTT. Complete variable domain (other parts from reference TRBV7-9 and TRBJ1-6): DTGVSQNPRHKITKRGQNVTFRCDPISEHNRLYWYRQTLGQGPEFLTYFQNEAQLEKSRLLSDRFSAERPKGSFSTLEIQRTEQGDSAMYLCASSFISATGDSPLHFGNGTRLTVT.

The gene calls are TRBV13 and TRBJ2-7, with 7 bases identical to TRBD2. The CDR3 contains 14 residues. Germline lookup yields CDR1 PRHDT and CDR2 FYEKMQ (reference sequence). V lost 3 bases to trimming and J lost 4 bases; unmatched junction nucleotides: 6. CDR3 protein: CASSFGTAGYEQYF. DNA of the CDR3: TGTGCCAGCAGCTTTGGTACAGCGGGGTACGAGCAGTACTTC.

The CDR3 bases are TGTGCCAGCAGTTTAACCGACAGCTATGGCTACACCTTC. Its protein product is CASSLTDSYGYTF. This sequence joins TRBV28 and TRBJ1-2; D may be TRBD1 (5 bases). V was clipped by 2 bases and J by 4 bases, with 8 bases between them. The CDR3 sequence is 13 residues long. Germline CDR1 MDHEN, CDR2 SYDVKM.

This sequence joins TRBV5-1 and TRBJ2-2; D perhaps matches TRBD1 (6 bases). The V and J ends lost 4 bases and 0 bases respectively, with 10 bases between them. The CDR3 runs 15 residues. From germline, CDR1 is SGHRS and CDR2 YFSETQ. The CDR3 coding sequence is TGCGCCAGCAGCCACGACAGGTCGAACACCGGGGAGCTGTTTTTT. Its protein product is CASSHDRSNTGELFF.

The V call is TRBV5-6, the J call TRBJ1-2; 12 bases map to TRBD1. Germline V gene sequence: CDR1 SGHDT, CDR2 YYEEEE. The CDR3 consists of 17 residues. The ends lost 3 bases at V and 4 bases at J; junction bases unmatched: 10. CDR3 sequence reads: CASSSGTGGAKVYGYTF. The CDR3 nucleotides are TGTGCCAGCAGCTCCGGGACAGGGGGCGCCAAGGTCTATGGCTACACCTTC.

The rearrangement links TRBV27 to TRBJ1-4; 8 nucleotides align to TRBD1. The CDR3 length is 15 residues. V shed 6 bases and J 8 bases; nucleotides not matched to a gene: 11. Per germline, CDR1 MNHEY and CDR2 SMNVEV (reference sequence). In nucleotides, the CDR3 is TGTGCCAGCAGCCCCGACAGGGGATCGGGAGAAAAACTGTTTTTT. Its protein is CASSPDRGSGEKLFF.

This chain connects TRBV18 to TRBJ2-1; TRBD2 aligns across 8 bases. The trim removed 8 bases at V and 5 bases at J, leaving 11 bases unmatched. CDR1 is KGHSH and CDR2 is LQKENI in the germline V gene. The CDR3 is made up of 15 amino acids. The CDR3 loop reads CASRRGSGTHNEQFF. The CDR3 DNA reads as TGTGCCAGCCGAAGAGGTAGCGGGACCCACAATGAGCAGTTCTTC.

This chain uses TRBV6-2 or TRBV6-3 with TRBJ1-4, with D unresolved. Germline CDR1 is MNHEY and CDR2 is SVGEGT. The CDR3 contains 15 residues. V gave up 6 bases and J gave up 7 bases, with 18 bases separating them. CDR3: CASSHPGYEGEKLFF. The CDR3 DNA is TGTGCCAGCAGCCACCCGGGATATGAGGGTGAAAAACTGTTTTTT.

V is TRBV19 and J is TRBJ2-2, with D unresolved. The V end was cut by 7 bases, the J end by 5 bases, with 14 bases between. The CDR3 has 14 amino acids. Looked up from germline, CDR1 is LNHDA and CDR2 is SQIVND (reference sequence). The DNA of the CDR3 is TGTGCCAGTATCCCCCCCCGGAGTACCGGGGAGCTGTTTTTT. As protein: CASIPPRSTGELFF.

The V and J genes are TRBV19 and TRBJ2-1; D not resolved. This CDR3 spans 14 amino acids. V lost 2 bases and J 4 bases, leaving 9 bases between the germline ends. CDR1 and CDR2 from the germline V gene are LNHDA and SQIVND (reference sequence). The CDR3 DNA reads as TGTGCCAGTAGTATATCCGGGTTGTACAATGAGCAGTTCTTC. It specifies CASSISGLYNEQFF.

A few counts support this clone. The chain combines TRBV2 with TRBJ1-6, with TRBD1 matching 8 bases. The J segment lost 9 bases and the V segment lost 6 bases, leaving 7 bases of the junction unmatched. CDR1 and CDR2 from the germline V gene are SNHLY and FYNNEI. CDR3 length: 14 amino acids. The CDR3 protein is CASSRTTGVSPLHF. DNA of the CDR3: TGTGCCAGCAGCCGCACGACAGGGGTTTCACCCCTCCACTTT.

This rearrangement joins TRBV20-1 to TRBJ2-7; 7 bases fit TRBD2. Germline CDR1 reads DFQATT; CDR2 reads SNEGSKA (reference sequence). V dropped 6 bases and J dropped 4; count of bases not matched to a gene: 0. This CDR3 spans 10 amino acids. CDR3: CSAGGYEQYF. DNA for the CDR3: TGCAGTGCGGGGGGGTACGAGCAGTACTTC.

The gene calls are TRBV3-1 (or the pseudogene TRBV3-2) and TRBJ2-3; perhaps TRBD2 as D (6 bases). CDR1 is LGHDT and CDR2 is YNNKEL in the germline V gene (reference sequence). This CDR3 is built from 15 residues. The V gene lost 1 base and the J gene lost 3 bases, with 11 bases spanning the gap. The CDR3 reads CASSQGLVRTDTQYF. For the CDR3, the DNA is TGTGCCAGCAGCCAAGGACTAGTTCGAACAGATACGCAGTATTTT.